Only a few counts were recorded for the clone carrying this T cell receptor (beta chain). This entry comes from a study of T cell changes during pregnancy in multiple sclerosis. TCRdb keeps only in-frame clones here, not all; method: immunoSEQ multiplex PCR. The top ten hold 1.9% of the sample, which has fewer than 85,000 clones, around 89% seen once. With V trimmed by 3 bases and J by 5 bases, 5 bases remained unmatched. The germline gives CDR1 SGDLS, CDR2 YYNGEE. The CDR3 is made up of 14 amino acids. Sample: peripheral blood, taken before pregnancy. The rearrangement uses TRBV9 and TRBJ2-7; TRBD1 agrees at 10 bases. The receptor's source is a female donor with multiple sclerosis, enrolled in a pregnancy study. This CDR3 reads CASSAGQGSHEQYF. For the CDR3, the DNA is TGTGCCAGCAGCGCGGGACAGGGGTCCCACGAGCAGTACTTC.